This T cell receptor beta chain was documented in a study of T-cell reconstitution after alpha-beta-depleted transplantation in children. In germline, CDR1 is SGHRS, CDR2 YFSETQ. Trimming shortened V by 3 bases and J by 7 bases, and 16 bases separated the two germline ends. The CDR3 contains 14 residues. Unique molecular identifiers were used in preparing the TCRbeta library. Each CDR3 protein is one row after TCRdb ran MiXCR on the PCR reads. The table includes approximately 350,000 distinct CDR3 sequences, roughly 14% detected once. The chain combines TRBV5-1 with TRBJ1-2, with D maybe TRBD1 (5 bases). This TCR was recovered from a human donor who donated a stem cell graft to a child with Fanconi anemia. The sequences come from PBMCs, collected from the stem cell graft. The CDR3 region has the DNA TGCGCCAGCAGCTCGCGGAATGGGGCTGGTGGCTACACCTTC. This encodes CASSSRNGAGGYTF.